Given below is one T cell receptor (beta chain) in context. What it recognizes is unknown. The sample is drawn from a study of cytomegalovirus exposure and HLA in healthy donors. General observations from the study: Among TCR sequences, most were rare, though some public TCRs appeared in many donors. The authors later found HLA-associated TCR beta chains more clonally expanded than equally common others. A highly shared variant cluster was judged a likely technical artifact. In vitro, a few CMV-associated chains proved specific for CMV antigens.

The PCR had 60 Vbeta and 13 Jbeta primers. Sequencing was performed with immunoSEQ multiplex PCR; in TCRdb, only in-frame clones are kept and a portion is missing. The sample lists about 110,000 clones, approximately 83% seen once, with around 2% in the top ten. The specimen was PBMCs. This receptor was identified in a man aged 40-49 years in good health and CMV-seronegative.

The CDR3 sequence: CAWGAGGLQETQYF. The CDR3 DNA is TGTGCCTGGGGAGCGGGGGGGTTACAAGAGACCCAGTACTTC. The chain employs TRBV30 and TRBJ2-5, with 10 positions matching TRBD2. Per the germline V gene, CDR1 is GTSNPN and CDR2 is SVGIG (reference sequence). The CDR3 runs 14 residues. V lost 5 bases and J lost 2; bases outside the gene matches: 5.